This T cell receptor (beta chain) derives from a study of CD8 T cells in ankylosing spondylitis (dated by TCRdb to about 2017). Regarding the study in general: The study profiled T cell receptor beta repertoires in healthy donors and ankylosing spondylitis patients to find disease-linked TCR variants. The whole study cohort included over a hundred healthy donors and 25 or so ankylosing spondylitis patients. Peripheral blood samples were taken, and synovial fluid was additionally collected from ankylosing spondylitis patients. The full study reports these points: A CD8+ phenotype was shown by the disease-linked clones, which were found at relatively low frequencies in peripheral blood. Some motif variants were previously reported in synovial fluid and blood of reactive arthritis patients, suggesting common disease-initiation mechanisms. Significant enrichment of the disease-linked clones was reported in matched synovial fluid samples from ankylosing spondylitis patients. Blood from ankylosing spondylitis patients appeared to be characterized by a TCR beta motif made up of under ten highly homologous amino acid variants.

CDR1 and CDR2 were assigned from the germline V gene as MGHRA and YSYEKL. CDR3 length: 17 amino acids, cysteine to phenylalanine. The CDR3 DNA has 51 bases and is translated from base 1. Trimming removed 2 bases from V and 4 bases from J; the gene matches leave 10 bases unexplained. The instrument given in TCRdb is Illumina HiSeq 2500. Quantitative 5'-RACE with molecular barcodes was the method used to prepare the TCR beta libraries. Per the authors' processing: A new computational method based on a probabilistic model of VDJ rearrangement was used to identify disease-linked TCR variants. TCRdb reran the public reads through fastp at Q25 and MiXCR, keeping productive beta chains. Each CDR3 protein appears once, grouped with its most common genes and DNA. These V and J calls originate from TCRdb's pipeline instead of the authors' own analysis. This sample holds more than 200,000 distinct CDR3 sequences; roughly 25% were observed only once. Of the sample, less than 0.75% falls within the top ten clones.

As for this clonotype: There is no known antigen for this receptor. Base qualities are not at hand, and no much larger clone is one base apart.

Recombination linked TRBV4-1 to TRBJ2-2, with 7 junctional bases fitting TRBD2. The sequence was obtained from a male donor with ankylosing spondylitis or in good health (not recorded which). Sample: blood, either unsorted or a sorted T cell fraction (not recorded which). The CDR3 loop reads CASSQHRGVGSTGELFF. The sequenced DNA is TGCGCCAGCAGCCAACATCGGGGGGTAGGGAGCACCGGGGAGCTGTTTTTT.